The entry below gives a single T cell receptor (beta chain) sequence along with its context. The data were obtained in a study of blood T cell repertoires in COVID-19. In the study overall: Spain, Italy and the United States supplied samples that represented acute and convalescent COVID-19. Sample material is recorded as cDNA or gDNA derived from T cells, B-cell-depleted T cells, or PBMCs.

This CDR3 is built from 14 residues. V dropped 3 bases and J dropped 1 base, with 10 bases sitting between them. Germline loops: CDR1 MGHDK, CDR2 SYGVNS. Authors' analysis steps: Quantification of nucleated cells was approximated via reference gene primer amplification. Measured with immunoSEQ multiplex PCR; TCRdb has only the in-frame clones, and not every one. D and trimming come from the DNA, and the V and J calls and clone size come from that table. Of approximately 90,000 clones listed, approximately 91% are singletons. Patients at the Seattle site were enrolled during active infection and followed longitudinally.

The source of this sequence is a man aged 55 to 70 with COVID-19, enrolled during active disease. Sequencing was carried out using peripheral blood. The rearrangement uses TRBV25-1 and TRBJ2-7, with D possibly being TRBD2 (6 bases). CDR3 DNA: TGTGCCAGCAGTGAGCCGGGACTTTCCTACGAGCAGTACTTC. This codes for CASSEPGLSYEQYF.